These 7 T cell receptor beta chains share one sample of origin, sequenced in a study of early T cells in non-severe SARS-CoV-2 infection. Using its own MiXCR run on the 5' RACE reads, TCRdb lists one record per CDR3 protein. The repertoire holds approximately 77,000 distinct CDR3 sequences, with 9.5% to 15% as singletons. Material for sequencing was whole blood. These receptors were collected from an adult who was a healthcare worker with PCR-confirmed SARS-CoV-2 infection or an uninfected control (not recorded which).

This clonotype was seen only a few times. V is TRBV7-9 and J is TRBJ2-5; unclear D gene. The germline CDR1 and CDR2 sequences are SEHNR and FQNEAQ (reference sequence). This CDR3 spans 15 amino acids. Trimming left V 4 bases short and J 3 bases short, with 15 bases between. The CDR3 coding sequence is TGTGCCAGCAGCTCGCTACAGACCTACGAAGAGACCCAGTACTTC. Its protein is CASSSLQTYEETQYF.

This clonotype was recorded a few times. The chain is built from TRBV5-1 and TRBJ1-1; D uncertain. V was pared by 4 bases and J by 0 bases, with 16 bases between. In germline, CDR1 is SGHRS, CDR2 YFSETQ. This CDR3 region has 16 residues. DNA of the CDR3: TGCGCCAGCAGCGGCGGAGGACTGCCTTTGAACACTGAAGCTTTCTTT. Its protein product is CASSGGGLPLNTEAFF. Based on the CDR3 plus reference TRBV5-1 and TRBJ1-1, the full variable domain is KAGVTQTPRYLIKTRGQQVTLSCSPISGHRSVSWYQQTPGQGLQFLFEYFSETQRNKGNFPGRFSGRQFSNSRSEMNVSTLELGDSALYLCASSGGGLPLNTEAFFGQGTRLTVV.

This clonotype was counted ten times or more. This chain uses TRBV11-1 with TRBJ2-1; 13 positions agree with TRBD2. The trim removed 5 bases at V and 8 bases at J, leaving 9 bases unmatched. The germline gives CDR1 SGHAT, CDR2 FQDESV (reference sequence). This CDR3 spans 16 amino acids. CDR3 DNA: TGTGCCAGCAGCGCCCGGACTAGCGGGAGTTTCGATGAGCAGTTCTTC. As protein: CASSARTSGSFDEQFF.

This clonotype was recorded at least ten times. The genes are TRBV4-2 and TRBJ1-5, with no clear D. This CDR3 region has 13 residues. In germline, CDR1 is LGHNA, CDR2 YNFKEQ. V lost 0 bases to trimming and J lost 4 bases, with 4 bases between them. The CDR3 spells CASSQDGNQPQHF. In nucleotides, the CDR3 is TGTGCCAGCAGCCAAGATGGAAATCAGCCCCAGCATTTT.

The V and J genes are TRBV6-1 and TRBJ2-3; possibly TRBD1 for D (5 bases). The germline V and J ends were trimmed by 1 base and 6 bases, with 8 bases remaining between them. The CDR3 consists of 13 residues. From germline, CDR1 is MNHNS and CDR2 SASEGT. CDR3 protein: CASSEGRGDTQYF. Here the CDR3 DNA reads TGTGCCAGCAGTGAAGGAAGGGGTGATACGCAGTATTTT.

The chain links TRBV5-5 to TRBJ2-1, with 10 bases that match TRBD2. Germline V gene sequence: CDR1 SGHKS, CDR2 YYEKEE (reference sequence). Trimming cost V 4 bases and J 6 bases; bases outside gene matches: 13. This CDR3 contains 17 residues. The CDR3 DNA follows: TGTGCCAGCAGCATCAAGGCCCCGGGACTAGCGTCCAATGAGCAGTTCTTC. Translating it yields CASSIKAPGLASNEQFF.

This clonotype was observed at least ten times. The CDR3 spells CASSPGEFEFF. As DNA, the CDR3 is TGTGCCAGCTCACCAGGGGAATTTGAGTTCTTC. The chain combines TRBV18 with TRBJ2-1; no definite D call. There are 11 residues in the CDR3. Germline CDR1 KGHSH, CDR2 LQKENI. V lost 2 bases, J lost 14 bases, and 10 bases lay in between. The full variable domain, completed using reference TRBV18 and TRBJ2-1, is NAGVMQNPRHLVRRRGQEARLRCSPMKGHSHVYWYRQLPEEGLKFMVYLQKENIIDESGMPKERFSAEFPKEGPSILRIQQVVRGDSAAYFCASSPGEFEFFGPGTRLTVL.